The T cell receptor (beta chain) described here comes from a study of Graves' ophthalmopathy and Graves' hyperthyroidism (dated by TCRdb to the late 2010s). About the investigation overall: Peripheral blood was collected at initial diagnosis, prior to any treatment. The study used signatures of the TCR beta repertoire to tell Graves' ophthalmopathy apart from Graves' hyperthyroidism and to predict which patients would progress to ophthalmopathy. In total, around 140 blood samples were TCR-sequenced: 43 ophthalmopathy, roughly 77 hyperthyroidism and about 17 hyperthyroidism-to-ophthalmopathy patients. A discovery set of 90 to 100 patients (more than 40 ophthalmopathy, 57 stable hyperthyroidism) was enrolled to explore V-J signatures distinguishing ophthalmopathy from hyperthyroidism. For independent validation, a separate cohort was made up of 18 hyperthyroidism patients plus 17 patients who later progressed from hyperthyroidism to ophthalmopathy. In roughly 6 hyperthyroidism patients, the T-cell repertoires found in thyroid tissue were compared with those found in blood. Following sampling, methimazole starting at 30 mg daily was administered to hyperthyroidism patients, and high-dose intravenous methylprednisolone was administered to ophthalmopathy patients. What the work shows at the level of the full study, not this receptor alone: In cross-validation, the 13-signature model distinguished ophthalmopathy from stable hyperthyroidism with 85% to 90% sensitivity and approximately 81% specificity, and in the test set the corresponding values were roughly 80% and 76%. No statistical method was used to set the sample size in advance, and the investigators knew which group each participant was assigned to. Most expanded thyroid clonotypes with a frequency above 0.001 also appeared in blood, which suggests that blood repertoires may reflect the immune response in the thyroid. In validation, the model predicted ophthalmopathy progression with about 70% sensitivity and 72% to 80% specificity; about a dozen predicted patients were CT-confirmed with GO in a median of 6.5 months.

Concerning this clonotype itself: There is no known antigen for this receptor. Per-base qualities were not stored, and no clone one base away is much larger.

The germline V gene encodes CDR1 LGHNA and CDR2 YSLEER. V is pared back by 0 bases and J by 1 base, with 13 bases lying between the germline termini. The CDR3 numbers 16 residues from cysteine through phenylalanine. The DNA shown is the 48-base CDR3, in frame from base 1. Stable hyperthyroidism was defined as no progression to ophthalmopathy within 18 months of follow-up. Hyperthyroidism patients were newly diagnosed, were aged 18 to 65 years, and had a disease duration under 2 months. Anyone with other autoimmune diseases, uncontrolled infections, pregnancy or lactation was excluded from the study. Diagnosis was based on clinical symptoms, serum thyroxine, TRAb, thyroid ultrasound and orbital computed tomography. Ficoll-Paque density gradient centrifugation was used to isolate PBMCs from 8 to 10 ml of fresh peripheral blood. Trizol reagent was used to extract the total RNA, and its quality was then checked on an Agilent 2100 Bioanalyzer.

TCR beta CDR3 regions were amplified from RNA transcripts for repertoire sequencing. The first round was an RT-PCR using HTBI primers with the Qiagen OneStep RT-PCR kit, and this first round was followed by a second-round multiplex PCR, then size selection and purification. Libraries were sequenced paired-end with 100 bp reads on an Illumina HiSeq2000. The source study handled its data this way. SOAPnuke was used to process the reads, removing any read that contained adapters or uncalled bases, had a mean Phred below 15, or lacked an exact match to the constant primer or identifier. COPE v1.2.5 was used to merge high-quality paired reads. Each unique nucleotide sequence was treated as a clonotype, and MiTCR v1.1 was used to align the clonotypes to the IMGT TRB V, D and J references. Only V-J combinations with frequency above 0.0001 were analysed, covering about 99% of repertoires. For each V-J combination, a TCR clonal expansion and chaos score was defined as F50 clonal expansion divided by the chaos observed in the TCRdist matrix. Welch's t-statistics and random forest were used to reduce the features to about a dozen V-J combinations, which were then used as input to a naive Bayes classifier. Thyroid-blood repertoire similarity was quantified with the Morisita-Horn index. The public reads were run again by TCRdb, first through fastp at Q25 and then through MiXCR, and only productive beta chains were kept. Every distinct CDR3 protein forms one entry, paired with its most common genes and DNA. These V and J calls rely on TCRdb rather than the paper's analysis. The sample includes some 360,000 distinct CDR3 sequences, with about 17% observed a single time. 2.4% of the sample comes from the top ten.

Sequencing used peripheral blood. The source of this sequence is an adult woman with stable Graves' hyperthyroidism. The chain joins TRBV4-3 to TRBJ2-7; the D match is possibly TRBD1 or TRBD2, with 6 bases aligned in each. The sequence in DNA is TGCGCCAGCAGCCAAGATCGATTAGGGGGGTCCTACGAGCAGTACTTC. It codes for CASSQDRLGGSYEQYF.